Following are 19 T cell receptor beta chains from one sample sequenced in a study of shared clonotypes between healthy human individuals. Measured with immunoSEQ multiplex PCR; TCRdb has only the in-frame clones, and not every one. The sample lists more than 2 million clones, about 94% seen once, with roughly 0.13% in the top ten. The material sequenced was naive CD4+ T cells sorted from blood. Subset meaning: CD45RA+ positively selected. The source of these receptors is a man aged 18 to 30 in good health.

The chain has TRBV30 and TRBJ2-2, with D possibly called TRBD1 or TRBD2 (5 bases each). The CDR3 totals 14 residues. Trimming took off 4 bases at V and 2 bases at J, with 11 bases between the two ends. Germline V gene lookup returns CDR1 GTSNPN and CDR2 SVGIG (reference sequence). The CDR3 sequence is CAWNGAPNTGELFF. As DNA, the CDR3 is TGTGCCTGGAACGGGGCCCCAAACACCGGGGAGCTGTTTTTT.

In this sample, this clone turned up once. The chain is built from TRBV2 and TRBJ2-7; possibly TRBD2 for D (6 bases). The germline CDR1 and CDR2 sequences are SNHLY and FYNNEI. The CDR3 is 13 amino acids. With 4 bases removed from V and 4 bases from J, the gap between germline ends came to 11 bases. This CDR3 is CASSVEGRYEQYF. The CDR3 nucleotides are TGTGCCAGCAGTGTGGAGGGAAGGTACGAGCAGTACTTC.

This chain joins TRBV5-4 and TRBJ1-4, with unresolved D. V lost 1 base and J 6 bases, leaving 7 bases between the germline ends. Germline V gives CDR1 SGHNT, CDR2 YYREEE (reference sequence). This CDR3 has 13 residues. For the CDR3, the DNA is TGTGCCAGCAGCTTGTCCTGGGATGAAAAACTGTTTTTT. Amino acid sequence: CASSLSWDEKLFF.

In this sample, this clone turned up once. In the same sample, other DNA sequences code for this CDR3. The rearrangement links TRBV11-2 to TRBJ1-1, with D unresolved. Trimming shortened V by 5 bases and J by 0 bases, and 7 bases separated the two germline ends. Germline assignment: CDR1 SGHAT and CDR2 FQNNGV. The CDR3 spans 13 residues. The CDR3, as DNA: TGTGCCAGCAGCCCATCTATGAACACTGAAGCTTTCTTT. Protein sequence: CASSPSMNTEAFF.

The chain couples TRBV6-5 to TRBJ2-2, with D uncertain. This CDR3 is 16 amino acids long. V was cut by 3 bases and J by 1 base, with 12 bases left in between. From germline, CDR1 is MNHEY and CDR2 SVGAGI. The CDR3 bases are TGTGCCAGCAGTTATGCGACAACCCAGAACACCGGGGAGCTGTTTTTT. Amino acid sequence: CASSYATTQNTGELFF.

The chain uses TRBV29-1 and TRBJ2-7; D possibly uses TRBD1 or TRBD2 (5 bases each). Germline V CDR1 and CDR2: SQVTM, ANQGSEA. Trimming stripped 5 bases from V and 1 base from J, with 9 bases between. This CDR3 has 12 amino acids. The CDR3 coding sequence is TGCAGCGTTCGGGGCAGTTCCTACGAGCAGTACTTC. Amino acid sequence: CSVRGSSYEQYF.

This chain links TRBV11-3 with TRBJ2-5, with 9 bases aligning to TRBD2. The CDR3 runs 19 residues. Germline V gives CDR1 SGHNT, CDR2 YENEEA. V lost 3 bases to trimming and J lost 5 bases; unmatched junction nucleotides: 19. The CDR3 loop is CASSFEGKAGGPRSETQYF. For the CDR3, the DNA is TGTGCCAGCAGCTTCGAGGGAAAAGCGGGGGGCCCCAGATCGGAGACCCAGTACTTC. Together with reference TRBV11-3 and TRBJ2-5, the CDR3 gives the full variable domain: EAGVVQSPRYKIIEKKQPVAFWCNPISGHNTLYWYLQNLGQGPELLIRYENEEAVDDSQLPKDRFSAERLKGVDSTLKIQPAELGDSAVYLCASSFEGKAGGPRSETQYFGPGTRLLVL.

The rearrangement links TRBV6-1 to TRBJ2-2; 12 bases match TRBD1. CDR3 length: 19 amino acids. In germline, CDR1 is MNHNS, CDR2 SASEGT. Germline trimming cut 2 bases from V and 4 bases from J; bases unmatched to any gene: 11. The CDR3: CASSEFFGDRGRTTGELFF. The DNA for the CDR3 is TGTGCCAGCAGTGAATTCTTTGGGGACAGGGGGCGAACCACCGGGGAGCTGTTTTTT.

V and J are TRBV4-1 and TRBJ1-2, with 7 nucleotides matching TRBD1. There are 16 residues in the CDR3. Germline-derived CDR1 and CDR2 are MGHRA and YSYEKL. The V gene end was trimmed by 6 bases and the J gene end by 6 bases; junction bases not matched to a gene: 16. The CDR3 region is CASRDLVRGQAHGYTF. The DNA of the CDR3 is TGCGCCAGCAGGGACTTGGTCCGAGGACAGGCCCATGGCTACACCTTC.

This clone was recorded once. The rearrangement links TRBV6-5 to TRBJ2-7; D gene unclear. The CDR3 sequence is 12 residues long. Trimming left V 5 bases short and J 5 bases short, with 10 bases between. From germline, CDR1 is MNHEY and CDR2 SVGAGI. CDR3: CASSNSFHEQYF. The CDR3 nucleotides are TGTGCCAGCAGTAACAGTTTCCACGAGCAGTACTTC.

The gene calls are TRBV9 and TRBJ2-7, with 8 bases fitting TRBD1. The V segment lost 4 bases and the J segment 6 bases; nucleotides outside the gene matches: 9. The germline CDR1 and CDR2 sequences are SGDLS and YYNGEE. This CDR3 has 14 amino acids. This CDR3 is CASSQGAQGLEQYF. CDR3 nucleotide sequence: TGTGCCAGCAGCCAGGGGGCTCAGGGGCTCGAGCAGTACTTC. Looking up the rest from reference TRBV9 and TRBJ2-7 gives the full variable domain: DSGVTQTPKHLITATGQRVTLRCSPRSGDLSVYWYQQSLDQGLQFLIQYYNGEERAKGNILERFSAQQFPDLHSELNLSSLELGDSALYFCASSQGAQGLEQYFGPGTRLTVT.

The V call is TRBV7-9, the J call TRBJ2-2, with a weak D call TRBD2 (7 bases). The germline CDR1 and CDR2 sequences are SEHNR and FQNEAQ (reference sequence). Trimming stripped 5 bases from V and 7 bases from J, with 17 bases between. The CDR3 is 15 amino acids. CDR3 in DNA: TGTGCCAGCAGCCCTTCAAGGGGGGGATACGGGGAGCTGTTTTTT. This codes for CASSPSRGGYGELFF.

A remark on this clone: Other DNA sequences of this sample code for an identical CDR3. Written as DNA, the CDR3 is TGTGCCAGCAGTGATAGGGCTAGCGGCTCCTACGAGCAGTACTTC. Its protein is CASSDRASGSYEQYF. This sequence joins TRBV6-1 and TRBJ2-7, with TRBD2 matching over 7 bases. J lost 0 bases, V lost 3 bases, and 5 bases had no gene match. Per germline, CDR1 MNHNS and CDR2 SASEGT. The CDR3 has 15 residues.

The gene calls are TRBV10-3 and TRBJ1-2; D call uncertain. Deletions cut 10 bases from V and 5 bases from J, with 17 bases between. The CDR3 runs 13 residues. Germline V gene sequence: CDR1 ENHRY, CDR2 SYGVKD. CDR3 in amino acids: CATGIPPGYGYTF. The CDR3 DNA reads as TGTGCCACCGGGATCCCCCCTGGGTATGGCTACACCTTC.

The genes are TRBV10-3 and TRBJ2-7, with TRBD2 matching 10 bases. There are 15 residues in the CDR3. J lost 5 bases, V lost 2 bases, and 6 bases had no gene match. Germline V gene lookup returns CDR1 ENHRY and CDR2 SYGVKD. The CDR3 DNA is TGTGCCATCAGTGAGGCGCTAGCGGGAGTACACGAGCAGTACTTC. It encodes CAISEALAGVHEQYF.

CDR3 bases: TGTGCCAGTAGTACCCAGATAAGCACAGATACGCAGTATTTT. Encoded protein: CASSTQISTDTQYF. V usage is TRBV19 and J usage is TRBJ2-3; D is unresolved. This CDR3 is built from 14 residues. Trimming left V 4 bases short and J 0 bases short, with 8 bases between. Germline CDR1 and CDR2: LNHDA and SQIVND (reference sequence).

The rearrangement uses TRBV6-6 and TRBJ1-1; D perhaps matches TRBD1 (5 bases). Per the germline V gene, CDR1 is MNHNY and CDR2 is SVGAGI (reference sequence). Trimming took off 6 bases at V and 4 bases at J, with 15 bases between the two ends. This CDR3 comprises 14 residues. The CDR3 loop reads CASSFDRFGTEAFF. The CDR3 DNA follows: TGTGCCAGCAGCTTCGACAGATTTGGCACTGAAGCTTTCTTT.

The rearrangement links TRBV2 to TRBJ2-3; D is undetermined. CDR3 size: 14 residues. Between the trimmed V and J ends, which lost 6 bases and 2 bases, there was a span of 12 bases. CDR1 and CDR2 (germline): SNHLY, FYNNEI. This chain's CDR3 is CASRGWATTDTQYF. CDR3 DNA sequence: TGTGCCAGCAGGGGGTGGGCTACCACAGATACGCAGTATTTT.

This chain connects TRBV30 to TRBJ1-4; 7 bases fit TRBD1. The length of the CDR3 is 16 residues. CDR1 is GTSNPN, CDR2 SVGIG, per germline (reference sequence). With V trimmed by 4 bases and J by 5 bases, 13 bases remained unmatched. The CDR3 here is CAWTGDSSEGNEKLFF. In DNA form, the CDR3 reads TGTGCCTGGACCGGGGACAGTTCGGAAGGAAATGAAAAACTGTTTTTT.